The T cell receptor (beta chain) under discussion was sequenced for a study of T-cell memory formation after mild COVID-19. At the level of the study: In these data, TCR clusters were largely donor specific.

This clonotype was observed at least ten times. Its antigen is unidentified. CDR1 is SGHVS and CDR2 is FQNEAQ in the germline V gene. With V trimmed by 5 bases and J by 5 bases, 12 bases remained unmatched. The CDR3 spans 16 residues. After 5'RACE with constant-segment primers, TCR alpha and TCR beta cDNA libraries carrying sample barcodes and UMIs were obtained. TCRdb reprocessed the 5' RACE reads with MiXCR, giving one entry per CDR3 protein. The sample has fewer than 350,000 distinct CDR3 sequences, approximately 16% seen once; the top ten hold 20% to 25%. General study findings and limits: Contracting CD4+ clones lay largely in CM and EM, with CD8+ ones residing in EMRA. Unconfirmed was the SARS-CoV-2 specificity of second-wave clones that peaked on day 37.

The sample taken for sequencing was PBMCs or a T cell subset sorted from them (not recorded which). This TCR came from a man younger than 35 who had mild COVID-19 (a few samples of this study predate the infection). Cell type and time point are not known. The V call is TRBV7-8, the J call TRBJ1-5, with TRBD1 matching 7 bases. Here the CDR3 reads CASSPRQGGFHQPQHF. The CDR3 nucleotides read TGTGCCAGCAGCCCCCGACAGGGCGGTTTTCATCAGCCCCAGCATTTT.